A selection of T cell receptor beta chains follows, all from one sample in a study of shared clonotypes between healthy human individuals. The method was immunoSEQ multiplex PCR; TCRdb's version includes in-frame clones alone and lacks a portion of them. Seen here are over 850,000 clones, around 78% observed once, and the top ten hold roughly 0.56%. The specimen was memory CD4+ T cells from PBMCs. Receptors originate from a man aged 18 to 30 in good health. Some clones in this sample may be carry-over from other donors' samples. Both conserved end residues are trimmed from each CDR3. Only some rows state a clone size, as once, few, many or a class for expanded clones.

j_call,clone_size,v_call,cdr3_aa
TRBJ2-1,.,TRBV5-1,ASSFGSESYNEQF
TRBJ2-3,.,TRBV11-3,ASSQTGGGTDTQY
TRBJ2-5,.,TRBV5-1,ASSLGGQFQETQY
TRBJ1-5,.,TRBV7-8,ASSLELSNQPQH
TRBJ2-7,.,TRBV4-2,ASSQKDLGLAGESSYEQY
TRBJ1-1,.,TRBV28,ATSGAGTGLNTEAF
TRBJ2-3,.,TRBV15,ATSRDGVRATQY
TRBJ2-3,.,TRBV28,ASSTRLAGGDTQY
TRBJ2-7,.,TRBV28,ASISPGSGSYEQY
TRBJ2-7,.,TRBV18,ASSPQRASGAYEQY
TRBJ1-4,.,TRBV6-5,ASTFDEKLF
TRBJ1-4,.,TRBV5-1,ASSDGTGEEKLF
TRBJ2-1,.,TRBV19,ASSPQGYNEQF
TRBJ1-2,.,TRBV28,ASSGRPTYYGYT
TRBJ2-4,.,TRBV30,AWTGGDIQY
TRBJ1-5,.,TRBV6-1,ASSESHHRGNQPQH
TRBJ1-5,.,TRBV10-1,ASKRLTGAPSNQPQH
TRBJ2-2,.,TRBV30,AWREGAGTGELF
TRBJ2-1,few,TRBV7-2,ASSPDRGLSSYNEQF
TRBJ1-5,.,TRBV6-1,ASRVDEGRNQPQH
TRBJ2-7,.,TRBV6-1,ASSRDSIYEQY
TRBJ2-7,.,TRBV4-1,ASSREETYEQY
TRBJ2-2,.,TRBV7-3,ASTQYNTGELF
TRBJ2-2,many,TRBV7-9,ASSFRDSTGELF
TRBJ1-2,.,TRBV10-3,AIGASRGGENYGYT
TRBJ2-5,.,TRBV2,ASSERGEAATQY
TRBJ2-3,few,TRBV6-1,ASTSRGGVTDTQY
TRBJ2-3,.,TRBV27,ASSSGLTSTDTQY
TRBJ2-7,few,TRBV11-1,ASSLGQNYEQY
TRBJ2-1,.,TRBV5-1,ASSLGAVVAGVDEQF
TRBJ2-7,.,TRBV5-5,ASSFLYEQY
TRBJ2-1,.,TRBV5-6,ASSEQF
TRBJ2-1,.,TRBV30,AWSRGALGEQF
TRBJ2-3,.,TRBV4-3,ASSQDRWVDTQY
TRBJ2-2,.,TRBV30,AWSVARSGPAGELF
TRBJ2-7,.,TRBV29-1,SVEAWGTSGTYEQY
TRBJ1-4,.,TRBV28,ASSFGRDEKLF
TRBJ1-3,.,TRBV14,ASSQAAGSGNTIY
TRBJ2-2,.,TRBV28,ASSSSQPNTGELF
TRBJ1-1,.,TRBV5-1,ASTGDRGSLNTEAF
TRBJ2-5,.,TRBV7-2,ASTRGGSGETQY
TRBJ1-1,.,TRBV2,ASSDYKNTEAF
TRBJ1-1,.,TRBV7-2,ASSLYSDTEAF